This T cell receptor beta chain was profiled in a study of PD-1 blockade in classical Hodgkin lymphoma. The time point denotes: cycle 4 day 1 (C4D1), after less than 7 weeks of nivolumab. Each patient relapsed following autologous stem cell transplantation, and prior brentuximab vedotin exposure differed. Magnetic negative selection served to purify CD4+ T cells out of PBMCs that had been thawed. Notes on the study in general: Exclusion applied to patients who initiated nivolumab less than 1 year following ASCT.

Worth noting for this clone: Its matching antigen is unknown.

The table came from immunoSEQ multiplex PCR; TCRdb's copy has only in-frame clones and leaves some out. The sample has 10,000 or so clones; approximately 88% are singletons. The CDR3 consists of 12 residues. V dropped 1 base and J dropped 8 bases, with 5 bases sitting between them. CDR1 SGHTA and CDR2 FQGNSA come from the germline V gene. V and J are TRBV7-2 and TRBJ1-4; D call uncertain. Here the sequenced sample was CD4+ T cells from blood, taken before the fourth cycle of nivolumab. This TCR came from a human donor with classical Hodgkin lymphoma. CDR3 in amino acids: CASSLVGEKLFF. In nucleotides, the CDR3 is TGTGCCAGCAGCTTAGTTGGGGAAAAACTGTTTTTT.